The clone carrying this T cell receptor beta chain was counted ten times or more. Antigen specificity is unknown. Indicated time point: longitudinal time-point 1 (baseline). 2 million unsorted PBMCs were stored in RNAlater at -80 °C before RNA extraction. The CDR3 is 14 residues long. V lost 4 bases, J lost 1 base, and 10 bases lay in between. This specimen comes from a study of neurological immune-mediated disorders. Findings and limits, study-wide: The absence of shared CDR3 amino acid sequences among expanded clones across subjects suggests private repertoires in all groups. HTLV-1-associated myelopathy ranked highest for TCR clonal expansion and multiple sclerosis lowest, beneath healthy controls.

The method for making cDNA was 5'RACE, and it used 10-nucleotide random UMIs. TCRdb called the 5' RACE reads again in MiXCR, with one record for every CDR3 protein. The data show 71,000 or so distinct CDR3 sequences, around 15% seen once. The source is a female donor with HTLV-1-associated myelopathy (HAM/TSP). V is TRBV12-3 or TRBV12-4 and J is TRBJ1-1, with D tentatively TRBD1 (5 bases). Sample: PBMCs. Written as DNA, the CDR3 is TGTGCCAGCAGTTCGTCCGGGGGGAACACTGAAGCTTTCTTT. This codes for CASSSSGGNTEAFF.